These 6 T cell receptor beta chains were sequenced from one sample in a study of read filtering for tumor transcriptome and immune sequencing. Molecular barcoded adaptors covering alpha/delta and beta/gamma chains were used on approximately 440 ng RNA. MiXCR, run by TCRdb on the reads, gives a single entry per CDR3 protein. The data show 50,000 to 65,000 distinct CDR3 sequences, roughly a fifth seen once. Source material: a population of CD138-negative cells sorted from bone marrow. The receptors were gathered from a donor at least 40 years old with multiple myeloma.

This clonotype was picked up many times. The chain joins TRBV20-1 to TRBJ2-7, with TRBD1 matching 9 bases. With 6 bases clipped from V and 1 base from J, the junction kept 10 bases outside the gene matches. This CDR3 is 15 amino acids long. CDR1 is DFQATT, CDR2 SNEGSKA, per germline (reference sequence). CDR3 loop: CSAEPGQGGSYEQYF. CDR3 bases: TGCAGTGCCGAGCCGGGACAGGGAGGTTCCTACGAGCAGTACTTC.

In regard to this clonotype: A clone one base away is much larger, so this may be a read error. This chain links TRBV6-2 or TRBV6-3 with TRBJ1-1, with no clear D. The CDR3 consists of 12 residues. CDR1 and CDR2 from the germline V gene are MNHEY and SVGEGT. CDR3: CASSYLNTEASF. The CDR3 DNA reads as TGTGCCAGCAGTTACCTGAACACTGAAGCTTCCTTT.

This clonotype was detected many times. The V call is TRBV2, the J call TRBJ1-1; 8 bases fit TRBD1. Germline V gives CDR1 SNHLY, CDR2 FYNNEI. CDR3 length equals 13 residues. V shed 6 bases, J shed 0 bases, and the junction held 0 bases outside the gene matches. CDR3 sequence (DNA): TGTGCCAGCAGACAGGGGGTGAACACTGAAGCTTTCTTT. Translation: CASRQGVNTEAFF. The whole variable domain, remainder taken from reference TRBV2 and TRBJ1-1, is EPEVTQTPSHQVTQMGQEVILRCVPISNHLYFYWYRQILGQKVEFLVSFYNNEISEKSEIFDDQFSVERPDGSNFTLKIRSTKLEDSAMYFCASRQGVNTEAFFGQGTRLTVV.

This rearrangement joins TRBV19 to TRBJ2-5, with D possibly TRBD2 on 5 matching bases. Germline CDR1 reads LNHDA; CDR2 reads SQIVND (reference sequence). V lost 6 bases, J lost 1 base, and 24 bases lay in between. The CDR3 totals 18 residues. The CDR3 here is CASSLPSAGLEGQETQYF. As DNA, the CDR3 is TGTGCCAGTAGCCTCCCATCCGCGGGCCTCGAAGGCCAAGAGACCCAGTACTTC.

In its sample, this clonotype was seen many times. The CDR3 protein is CASMGGGSYNEQFF. CDR3 DNA sequence: TGTGCCAGCATGGGGGGAGGCTCCTACAATGAGCAGTTCTTC. V gene TRBV6-6 combines with J gene TRBJ2-1, with TRBD2 as a possible D gene (6 bases). CDR1 and CDR2 from the germline V gene are MNHNY and SVGAGI (reference sequence). Between the trimmed V and J ends, which lost 7 bases and 0 bases, there was a span of 10 bases. This CDR3 region has 14 residues.

In this sample, this clonotype turned up many times. The V and J genes are TRBV7-2 and TRBJ2-1, with 13 bases lining up with TRBD2. This CDR3 has 15 amino acids. Germline values: CDR1 SGHTA, CDR2 FQGNSA. V was pared by 5 bases and J by 6 bases, with 4 bases of the junction left unmatched. In DNA form, the CDR3 reads TGTGCCAGCAGCCCCACTAGCGGGAGGGTCAATGAGCAGTTCTTC. It yields the protein CASSPTSGRVNEQFF.